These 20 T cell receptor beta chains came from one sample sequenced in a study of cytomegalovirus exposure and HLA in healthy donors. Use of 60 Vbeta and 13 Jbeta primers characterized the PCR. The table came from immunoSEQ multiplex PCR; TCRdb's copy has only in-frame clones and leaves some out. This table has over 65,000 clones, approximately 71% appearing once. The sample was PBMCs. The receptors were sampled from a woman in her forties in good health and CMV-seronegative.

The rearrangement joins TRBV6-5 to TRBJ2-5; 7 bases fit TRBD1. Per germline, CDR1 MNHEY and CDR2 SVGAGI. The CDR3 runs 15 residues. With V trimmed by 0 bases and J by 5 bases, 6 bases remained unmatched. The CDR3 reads CASSYSTGQGETQYF. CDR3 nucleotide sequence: TGTGCCAGCAGTTACTCGACAGGGCAGGGGGAGACCCAGTACTTC.

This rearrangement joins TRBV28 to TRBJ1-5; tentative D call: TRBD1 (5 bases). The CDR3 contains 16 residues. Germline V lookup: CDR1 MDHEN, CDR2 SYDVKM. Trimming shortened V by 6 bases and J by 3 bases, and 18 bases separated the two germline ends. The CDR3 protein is CASSRGNAGFNQPQHF. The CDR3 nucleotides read TGTGCCAGCAGCCGGGGGAACGCAGGGTTCAATCAGCCCCAGCATTTT. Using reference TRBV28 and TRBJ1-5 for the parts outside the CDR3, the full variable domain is DVKVTQSSRYLVKRTGEKVFLECVQDMDHENMFWYRQDPGLGLRLIYFSYDVKMKEKGDIPEGYSVSREKKERFSLILESASTNQTSMYLCASSRGNAGFNQPQHFGDGTRLSIL.

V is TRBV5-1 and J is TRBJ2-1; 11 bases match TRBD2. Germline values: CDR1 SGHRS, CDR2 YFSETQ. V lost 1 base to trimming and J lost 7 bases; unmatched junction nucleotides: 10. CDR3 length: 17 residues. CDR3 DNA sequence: TGCGCCAGCAGCTTGATTTCGTCCACTAGCGGGGGTAATGAGCAGTTCTTC. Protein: CASSLISSTSGGNEQFF.

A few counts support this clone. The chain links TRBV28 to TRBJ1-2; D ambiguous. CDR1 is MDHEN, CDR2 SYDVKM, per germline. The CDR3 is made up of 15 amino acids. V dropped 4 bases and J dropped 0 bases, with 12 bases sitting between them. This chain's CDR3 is CASSSAGESNYGYTF. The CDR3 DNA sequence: TGTGCCAGCAGTTCCGCCGGAGAATCTAACTATGGCTACACCTTC.

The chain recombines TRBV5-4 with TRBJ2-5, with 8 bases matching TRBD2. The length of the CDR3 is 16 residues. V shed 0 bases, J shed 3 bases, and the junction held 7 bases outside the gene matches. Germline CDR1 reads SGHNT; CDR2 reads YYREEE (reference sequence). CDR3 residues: CASSLDSRGGKETQYF. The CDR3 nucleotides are TGTGCCAGCAGCTTGGATTCTCGGGGGGGCAAAGAGACCCAGTACTTC.

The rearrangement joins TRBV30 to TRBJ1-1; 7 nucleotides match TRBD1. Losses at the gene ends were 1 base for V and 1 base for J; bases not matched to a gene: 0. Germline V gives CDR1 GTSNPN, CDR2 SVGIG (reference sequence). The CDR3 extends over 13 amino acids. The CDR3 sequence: CAWSDRGNTEAFF. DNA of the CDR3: TGTGCCTGGAGTGACAGGGGGAACACTGAAGCTTTCTTT.

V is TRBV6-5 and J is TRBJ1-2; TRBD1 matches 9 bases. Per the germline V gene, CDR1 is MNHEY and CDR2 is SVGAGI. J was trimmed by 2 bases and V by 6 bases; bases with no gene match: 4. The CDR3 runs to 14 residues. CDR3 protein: CASRGDRANYGYTF. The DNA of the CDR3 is TGTGCCAGCAGGGGGGACAGGGCAAACTATGGCTACACCTTC.

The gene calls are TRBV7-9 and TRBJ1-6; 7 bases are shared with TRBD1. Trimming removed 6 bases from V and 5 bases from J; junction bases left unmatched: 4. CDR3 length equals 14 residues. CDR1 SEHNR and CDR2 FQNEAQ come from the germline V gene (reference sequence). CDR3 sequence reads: CASRAGTDNSPLHF. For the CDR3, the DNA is TGTGCCAGCAGAGCCGGGACAGATAATTCACCCCTCCACTTT.

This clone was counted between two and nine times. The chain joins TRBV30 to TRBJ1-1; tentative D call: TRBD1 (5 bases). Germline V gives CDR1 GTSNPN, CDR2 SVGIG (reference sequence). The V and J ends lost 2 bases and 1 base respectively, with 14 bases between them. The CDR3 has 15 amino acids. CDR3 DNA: TGTGCCTGGAGTAGGGCAGGGCTAGGGAACACTGAAGCTTTCTTT. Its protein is CAWSRAGLGNTEAFF. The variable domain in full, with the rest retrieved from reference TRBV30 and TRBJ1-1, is SQTIHQWPATLVQPVGSPLSLECTVEGTSNPNLYWYRQAAGRGLQLLFYSVGIGQISSEVPQNLSASRPQDRQFILSSKKLLLSDSGFYLCAWSRAGLGNTEAFFGQGTRLTVV.

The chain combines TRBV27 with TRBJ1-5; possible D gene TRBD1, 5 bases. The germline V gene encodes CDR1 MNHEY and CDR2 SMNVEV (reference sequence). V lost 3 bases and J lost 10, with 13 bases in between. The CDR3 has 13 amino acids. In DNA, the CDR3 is TGTGCCAGCAGTTTCGGGGGAGGGGAACCCCAGCATTTT. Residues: CASSFGGGEPQHF.

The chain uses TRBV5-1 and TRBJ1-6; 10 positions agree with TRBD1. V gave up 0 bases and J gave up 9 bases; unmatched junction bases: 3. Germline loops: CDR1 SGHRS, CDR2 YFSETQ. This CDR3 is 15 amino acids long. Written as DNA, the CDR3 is TGCGCCAGCAGCTTGGAAGGGACAGGGGTTTCACCCCTCCACTTT. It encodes CASSLEGTGVSPLHF.

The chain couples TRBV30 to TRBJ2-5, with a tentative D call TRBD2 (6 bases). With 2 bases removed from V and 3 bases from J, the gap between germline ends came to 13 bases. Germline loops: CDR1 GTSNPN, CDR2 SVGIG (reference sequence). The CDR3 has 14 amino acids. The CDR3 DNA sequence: TGTGCCTGGAGTCCGAGGGGCGGGAAAGAGACCCAGTACTTC. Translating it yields CAWSPRGGKETQYF.

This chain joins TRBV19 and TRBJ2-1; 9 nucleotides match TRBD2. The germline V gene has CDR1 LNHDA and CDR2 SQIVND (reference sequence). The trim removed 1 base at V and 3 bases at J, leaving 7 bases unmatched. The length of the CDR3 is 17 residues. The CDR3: CASSIGLAGSLYNEQFF. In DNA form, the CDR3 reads TGTGCCAGTAGTATAGGGCTAGCGGGGTCCCTCTACAATGAGCAGTTCTTC.

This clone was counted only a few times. CDR3: CASSMRGASTDTQYF. CDR3 DNA sequence: TGTGCCAGTAGTATGCGGGGGGCGAGCACAGATACGCAGTATTTT. The J gene is TRBJ2-3, the V gene TRBV19, with 8 bases identical to TRBD2. V gave up 3 bases and J gave up 0 bases; unmatched junction bases: 2. Germline lookup yields CDR1 LNHDA and CDR2 SQIVND (reference sequence). The CDR3 loop spans 15 amino acids. The whole variable domain, filled in from reference TRBV19 and TRBJ2-3, reads DGGITQSPKYLFRKEGQNVTLSCEQNLNHDAMYWYRQDPGQGLRLIYYSQIVNDFQKGDIAEGYSVSREKKESFPLTVTSAQKNPTAFYLCASSMRGASTDTQYFGPGTRLTVL.

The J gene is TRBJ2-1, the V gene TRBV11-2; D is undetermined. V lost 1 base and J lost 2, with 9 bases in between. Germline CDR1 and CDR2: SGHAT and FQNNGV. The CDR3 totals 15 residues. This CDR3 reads CASSLVTVTYNEQFF. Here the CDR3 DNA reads TGTGCCAGCAGCTTAGTTACGGTAACCTACAATGAGCAGTTCTTC.

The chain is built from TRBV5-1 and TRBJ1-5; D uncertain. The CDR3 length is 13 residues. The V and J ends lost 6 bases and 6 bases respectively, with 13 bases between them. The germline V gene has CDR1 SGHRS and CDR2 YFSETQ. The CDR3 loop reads CASTPAPGQPQHF. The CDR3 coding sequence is TGCGCCAGCACCCCCGCGCCGGGTCAGCCCCAGCATTTT.

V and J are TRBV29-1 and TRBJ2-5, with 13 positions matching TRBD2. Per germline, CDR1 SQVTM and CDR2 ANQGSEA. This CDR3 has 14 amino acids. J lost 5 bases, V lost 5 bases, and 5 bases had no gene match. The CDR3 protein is CSVTGLAGVETQYF. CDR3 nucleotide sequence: TGCAGCGTTACAGGACTAGCGGGAGTGGAGACCCAGTACTTC.

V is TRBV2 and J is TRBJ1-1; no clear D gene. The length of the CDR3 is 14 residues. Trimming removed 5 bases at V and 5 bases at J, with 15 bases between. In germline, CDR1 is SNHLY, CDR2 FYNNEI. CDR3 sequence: CASSMDGGGTEAFF. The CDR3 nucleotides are TGTGCCAGCAGTATGGACGGAGGTGGTACTGAAGCTTTCTTT.

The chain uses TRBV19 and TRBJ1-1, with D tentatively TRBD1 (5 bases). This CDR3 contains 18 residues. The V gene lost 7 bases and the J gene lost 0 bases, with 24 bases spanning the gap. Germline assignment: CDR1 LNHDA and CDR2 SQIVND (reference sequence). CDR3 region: CASTLFAGTAELNTEAFF. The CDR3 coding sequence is TGTGCCAGTACCTTATTCGCGGGGACCGCTGAATTGAACACTGAAGCTTTCTTT.

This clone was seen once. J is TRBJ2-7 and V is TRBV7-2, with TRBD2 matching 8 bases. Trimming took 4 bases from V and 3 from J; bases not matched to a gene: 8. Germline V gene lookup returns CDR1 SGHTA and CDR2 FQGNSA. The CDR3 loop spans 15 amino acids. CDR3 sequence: CASSSQRETIYEQYF. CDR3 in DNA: TGTGCCAGCAGCTCCCAGCGGGAGACTATCTACGAGCAGTACTTC.